This is a list of T cell receptor beta chains from one sample in a study of blood T cell repertoires in COVID-19. The table came from immunoSEQ multiplex PCR; TCRdb's copy has only in-frame clones and leaves some out. The table lists around 310,000 clones, over 75% of them singletons. The source material was PBMCs or T cells enriched from blood (not recorded which). These receptors all stem from a man younger than 40 who had recovered from COVID-19. Both conserved end residues are part of each CDR3.

v_gene	j_gene	CDR3aa
TRBV3-1/TRBV3-2	TRBJ2-5	CASSPGLAGGSQETQYF
TRBV2	TRBJ1-6	CATSRGPLHF
TRBV3-1/TRBV3-2	TRBJ2-3	CASSQGLAGGDTQYF
TRBV2	TRBJ1-6	CASRGRWENSPLHF
TRBV28	TRBJ2-3	CASSFTGTDTQYF
TRBV4-1	TRBJ2-7	CASSPAGSRAYEQYF
TRBV3-1/TRBV3-2	TRBJ2-5	CASSPGVLAAWQETQYF
TRBV9	TRBJ2-3	CASSVVSSADTQYF
TRBV6-5	TRBJ1-2	CASSRGQITNYGYTF
TRBV30	TRBJ1-2	CAWSIRLYGYTF
TRBV11-3	TRBJ1-2	CGPAAPRTGGNYGYTF
TRBV12-2	TRBJ2-5	CASRFSRDIGETQYF
TRBV3-1/TRBV3-2	TRBJ1-2	CASSQGEGYGYTF
TRBV12-3/TRBV12-4	TRBJ1-6	CASRGRPDAPLHF
TRBV4-1	TRBJ1-1	CASSQGQLQGRSAFF
TRBV10-2	TRBJ2-1	CASNSGGGLEEQFF
TRBV7-8	TRBJ2-1	CASSLDRGSSYNEQFF
TRBV12-3/TRBV12-4	TRBJ2-7	CASSLQGPHEQYF
TRBV5-6	TRBJ1-6	CASSLGAPPLHF
TRBV6-2/TRBV6-3	TRBJ1-1	CASSLQHIMNTEAFF
TRBV18	TRBJ1-3	CASSFYQFSSGNTIYF
TRBV24-1	TRBJ2-5	CATSDSRTGGETQYF
TRBV29-1	TRBJ1-4	CSARGQGNANEKLFF
TRBV3-1/TRBV3-2	TRBJ2-5	CASSQDHRGPETQYF
TRBV5-5	TRBJ1-4	CASSSGLGNEKLFF
TRBV28	TRBJ2-1	CASSLYVLDSYNEQFF
TRBV24-1	TRBJ2-2	CAAQSSYRDENTGELFF
TRBV19	TRBJ1-3	CASRILGDSGNTIYF
TRBV6-5	TRBJ1-4	CASSYGQDNEKLFF
TRBV19	TRBJ2-7	CASSSPGTSGGPSYEQYF
TRBV13	TRBJ1-2	CASSLTTGNYGYTF
TRBV5-1	TRBJ2-5	CASSLALSGGPQETQYF
TRBV10-2	TRBJ2-1	CASSGGTGYNEQFF
TRBV13	TRBJ2-7	CASSLVSRVGEQYF
TRBV15	TRBJ1-1	CATSRDLGQTTEAFF
TRBV15	TRBJ2-7	CATSSHRGTSYEQYF
TRBV19	TRBJ1-1	CASSIRVEAFF
TRBV25-1	TRBJ2-1	CASSEGGRKQFF
TRBV5-4	TRBJ2-2	CASSPGRPTGELFF
TRBV3-1/TRBV3-2	TRBJ2-7	CASSQVALTGTSGTYEQYF
TRBV12-3/TRBV12-4	TRBJ2-7	CASSPGIYEQYF
TRBV28	TRBJ2-1	CASRTGVAYNEQFF
TRBV25-1	TRBJ2-7	CASSGQLYEQYF
TRBV19	TRBJ2-5	CASSIRTGRQETQYF
TRBV10-3	TRBJ2-7	CAISEWGQVGSGEQYF
TRBV29-1	TRBJ1-6	CSVDPAGYNSPLHF
TRBV6-4	TRBJ2-3	CASSDQITDTQYF
TRBV7-9	TRBJ1-2	CASSSPDSLNNYGYTF
TRBV11-2	TRBJ1-1	CASSLTESSNTEAFF
TRBV5-1	TRBJ2-5	CASRPAQIQETQYF
TRBV6-5	TRBJ1-6	CASSRESGSTLHF
TRBV5-4	TRBJ2-7	CASSLPGTGRYEQYF
TRBV18	TRBJ2-3	CASSRDYPDTQYF
TRBV6-5	TRBJ2-7	CASSYSSGGGYEQYF
TRBV2	TRBJ2-1	CASSAQDFRSYNEQFF